Listed here are 18 T cell receptor beta chains from one sample, sequenced in a study of T cells after yellow fever vaccination. TCRdb independently ran MiXCR on the 5' RACE reads; one entry per CDR3 protein. The table records 400,000 or so distinct CDR3 sequences, approximately 5.7% of them present only once. Sequencing used PBMCs, obtained 5 days after the yellow fever booster vaccination. The receptors stem from a man aged 30 to 45 who received the YFV17D yellow fever vaccine.

As concerns this clonotype: This may be a read error, as it is one base from a much larger clone. V is TRBV12-3 or TRBV12-4 and J is TRBJ1-1; D remains unclear. This CDR3 contains 13 residues. Trimming stripped 7 bases from V and 3 bases from J, with 12 bases between. CDR3 in DNA: TGTGCCAGCACCTCGAGGTGGGACACTGAAGCTTTCTTT. Its translation: CASTSRWDTEAFF.

This clonotype was recorded many times. The rearrangement links TRBV20-1 to TRBJ2-1, with 8 bases identical to TRBD2. The ends lost 1 base at V and 10 bases at J; junction bases unmatched: 9. This CDR3 has 14 amino acids. Germline CDR1 and CDR2: DFQATT and SNEGSKA (reference sequence). The CDR3 nucleotides are TGCAGTGCTAGAGGGTTGCGGGAGGTAGGGGAGCAGTTCTTC. This sequence encodes CSARGLREVGEQFF.

The sample holds many counts of this clonotype. The CDR3 DNA is TGTGCCAGCAGCGCTTACCAGGGATCCCTAGCCAAAAACATTCAGTACTTC. It specifies CASSAYQGSLAKNIQYF. V is TRBV3-1 and J is TRBJ2-4; the D gene is possibly TRBD1 (5 bases). Germline assignment: CDR1 LGHDT and CDR2 YNNKEL (reference sequence). This CDR3 spans 17 amino acids. V was shortened by 5 bases and J by 0 bases, with 17 bases between the two germline ends.

This clonotype was observed at least ten times. The chain links TRBV5-1 to TRBJ1-3; D is possibly TRBD1 (5 bases). This CDR3 contains 14 residues. CDR1 is SGHRS, CDR2 YFSETQ, per germline. V was cut by 5 bases and J by 2 bases, with 11 bases left in between. In nucleotides, the CDR3 is TGCGCCAGCAGACGGGACGGACCTGGAAACACCATATATTTT. This translates into CASRRDGPGNTIYF.

This clonotype was observed a handful of times. The rearrangement uses TRBV18 and TRBJ1-1; 11 bases agree with TRBD1. V shed 4 bases and J 5 bases; nucleotides not matched to a gene: 6. Germline V gene sequence: CDR1 KGHSH, CDR2 LQKENI. The CDR3 is 15 amino acids. The CDR3 DNA is TGTGCCAGCTCACTGGACAGGGGGCTTTGGACTGAAGCTTTCTTT. It encodes CASSLDRGLWTEAFF.

The chain is built from TRBV2 and TRBJ2-5; D not certain. Germline-derived CDR1 and CDR2 are SNHLY and FYNNEI. The V and J ends lost 3 bases and 0 bases respectively, with 26 bases between them. CDR3 length equals 20 residues. The CDR3 DNA reads TGTGCCAGCAGTGAGTGGGCGCCGACTTGGTCCCCAAGGTACCAAGAGACCCAGTACTTC. It encodes CASSEWAPTWSPRYQETQYF. Supplemented by reference TRBV2 and TRBJ2-5, the full variable domain reads EPEVTQTPSHQVTQMGQEVILRCVPISNHLYFYWYRQILGQKVEFLVSFYNNEISEKSEIFDDQFSVERPDGSNFTLKIRSTKLEDSAMYFCASSEWAPTWSPRYQETQYFGPGTRLLVL.

CDR3 amino acids: CSAFSPRYNEQFF. As DNA, the CDR3 is TGCAGTGCTTTCTCCCCTAGGTACAATGAGCAGTTCTTC. The V and J genes are TRBV20-1 and TRBJ2-1; D gene ambiguous. This CDR3 spans 13 amino acids. With 5 bases removed from V and 4 bases from J, the gap between germline ends came to 12 bases. Germline CDR1 is DFQATT and CDR2 is SNEGSKA (reference sequence).

The sample holds a few counts of this clonotype. At one boundary the junction diverges from the germline segment, which might be a read error. This rearrangement joins TRBV10-2 to TRBJ2-3, with 8 bases lining up with TRBD1. Per germline, CDR1 WSHSY and CDR2 SAAADI. There are 14 residues in the CDR3. This CDR3 reads CASTRAGGTDTQYF. CDR3 nucleotide sequence: TGCGCCAGCACCCGGGCAGGGGGCACGGATACGCAGTATTTT.

The sample holds many counts of this clonotype. The chain has TRBV12-3 or TRBV12-4 and TRBJ1-1; D not certain. CDR3 size: 15 residues. Trimming left V 2 bases short and J 4 bases short, with 14 bases between. In nucleotides, the CDR3 is TGTGCCAGCAGTTTATCTGGTGGGGTGGGCACTGAAGCTTTCTTT. Its protein product is CASSLSGGVGTEAFF.

This sequence joins TRBV19 and TRBJ2-1; no definite D call. This CDR3 has 13 amino acids. Germline V gene data show CDR1 as LNHDA and CDR2 as SQIVND (reference sequence). V was clipped by 4 bases and J by 7 bases, with 11 bases between them. Written as DNA, the CDR3 is TGTGCCAGTAGTAGGGGTGAGAGGAATGAGCAGTTCTTC. This sequence encodes CASSRGERNEQFF.

This clonotype was observed a few times. This chain links TRBV7-2 with TRBJ2-3, with a possible D match to TRBD2 (5 bases). Germline CDR1 SGHTA, CDR2 FQGNSA. V lost 1 base, J lost 4 bases, and 9 bases lay in between. There are 14 residues in the CDR3. The CDR3 bases are TGTGCCAGCAGCTTAGGACTAAGACCAGATACGCAGTATTTT. This translates into CASSLGLRPDTQYF.

The table lists this clonotype with many counts. The chain recombines TRBV4-3 with TRBJ1-4, with 7 bases fitting TRBD1. The trim removed 5 bases at V and 2 bases at J, leaving 8 bases unmatched. The germline V gene encodes CDR1 LGHNA and CDR2 YSLEER. The CDR3 consists of 16 residues. The CDR3 protein is CASSSHPTGTNEKLFF. CDR3 nucleotide sequence: TGCGCCAGCAGCTCCCACCCGACAGGGACTAATGAAAAACTGTTTTTT.

The chain is built from TRBV20-1 and TRBJ1-1; D unclear. This CDR3 comprises 13 residues. Trimming cost V 7 bases and J 4 bases, with 16 bases left between them. Germline V gene data show CDR1 as DFQATT and CDR2 as SNEGSKA (reference sequence). CDR3 residues: CSGRTATATEAFF. In DNA form, the CDR3 reads TGCAGTGGACGGACCGCTACGGCCACTGAAGCTTTCTTT.

The V call is TRBV12-3 or TRBV12-4, the J call TRBJ2-7; D ambiguous. This CDR3 region has 12 residues. V lost 2 bases and J 6 bases, leaving 8 bases between the germline ends. The CDR3 DNA is TGTGCCAGCAGTTTACGCCCTGGCGAGCAGTACTTC. Its translation is CASSLRPGEQYF.

The chain combines TRBV9 with TRBJ2-2, with D possibly TRBD1 on 5 matching bases. The CDR3 is 18 amino acids. CDR1 and CDR2 from the germline V gene are SGDLS and YYNGEE. Trimming stripped 4 bases from V and 3 bases from J, with 22 bases between. In DNA, the CDR3 is TGTGCCAGCAGCCATTCTTTTCACAGGCTCGAGGACACCGGGGAGCTGTTTTTT. Translating it yields CASSHSFHRLEDTGELFF.

This clonotype was detected only a few times. V is TRBV20-1 and J is TRBJ2-5; 7 positions agree with TRBD2. The V and J ends lost 4 bases and 7 bases, in that order; junction bases with no gene match: 9. The CDR3 runs 13 residues. CDR1 and CDR2 (germline): DFQATT, SNEGSKA (reference sequence). Here the CDR3 reads CSANLADYGTQYF. The CDR3 DNA sequence: TGCAGTGCTAATCTAGCGGATTATGGGACCCAGTACTTC.

In its sample, this clonotype was seen a few times. This chain uses TRBV6-5 with TRBJ2-7, with D possibly being TRBD2 (5 bases). The germline V and J ends were trimmed by 4 bases and 9 bases, with 19 bases remaining between them. The germline CDR1 and CDR2 sequences are MNHEY and SVGAGI. This CDR3 region has 14 residues. CDR3 residues: CASSSGNTRVGQYF. CDR3 sequence (DNA): TGTGCCAGCAGTTCCGGGAACACTAGGGTAGGGCAGTACTTC.

This clonotype was seen only a few times. The chain carries TRBV15 and TRBJ2-7; D is uncertain. This CDR3 has 16 residues. Germline assignment: CDR1 LNHNV and CDR2 YYDKDF (reference sequence). Between the trimmed V and J ends, which lost 2 bases and 4 bases, there was a span of 18 bases. The CDR3 sequence is CATSRNPPSVPYEQYF. As DNA, the CDR3 is TGTGCCACCAGCAGAAATCCCCCCTCGGTGCCATACGAGCAGTACTTC.